The subject of this entry is one TCR beta chain. The protocol was immunoSEQ multiplex PCR, while the TCRdb copy is restricted to in-frame clones and leaves out a portion. Among around 250,000 clones, about 89% were seen once, and the ten largest hold about 3.5%. These data originate in a study of Ad26.COV2.S vaccination and SARS-CoV-2 variants. Treatment denoted: 19 received Ad26.COV2.S at low or high dose, single or two shots; several received placebo; per-sample allocation not given. Day 63 after the first injection of vaccine or placebo was the sampling time. Germline-derived CDR1 and CDR2 are SQVTM and ANQGSEA. Trimming shortened V by 6 bases and J by 0 bases, and 11 bases separated the two germline ends. The CDR3 loop spans 13 amino acids.

This sequence joins TRBV29-1 and TRBJ1-1, with TRBD1 as a possible D gene (5 bases). The starting material was peripheral blood, obtained in a trial of Ad26.COV2.S vaccine versus placebo. The receptor was isolated from a person between 18 and 59 years old who received the Ad26.COV2.S COVID-19 vaccine or a placebo. The CDR3 here is CSVGTVLNTEAFF. The CDR3 region has the DNA TGCAGCGTAGGGACGGTACTGAACACTGAAGCTTTCTTT.